The clone carrying this T cell receptor beta chain was observed at least ten times. Its target is not known. TCR beta CDR3 region amplification was performed from RNA transcripts. HTBI primers were used for first-round RT-PCR of the TCR CDR3. TCRdb independently ran MiXCR on the multiplex PCR reads; one entry per CDR3 protein. The repertoire has 550,000 to 700,000 distinct CDR3 sequences, roughly 46% of them found once; the top ten carry around a fifth. The study based diagnoses on clinical symptoms, serum thyroxine and TRAb, thyroid ultrasound and orbital computed tomography. The source of the sample is a study of T cells in Graves' hyperthyroidism and ophthalmopathy. Study outcomes and limitations: Ophthalmopathy stood apart from stable hyperthyroidism in a 13 V-J model.

Germline loops: CDR1 SGHTA, CDR2 FQGNSA. The CDR3 runs to 13 residues. Trimming removed 6 bases at V and 5 bases at J, with 13 bases between. The TCR sequence derives from an adult woman with Graves' disease, either hyperthyroidism or ophthalmopathy (not recorded which). This chain connects TRBV7-2 to TRBJ1-1, with D unresolved. Source material: peripheral blood or thyroid tissue (not recorded which). The CDR3 loop reads CASSFSEETEAFF. CDR3 in DNA: TGTGCCAGCAGTTTCAGCGAGGAGACTGAAGCTTTCTTT.